The present TCR beta chain was sequenced within a study of cytomegalovirus exposure and HLA in healthy donors. Study-level findings and limits: Three chains linked to CMV were shown in vitro to be specific for CMV antigens. In a later analysis, TCR beta V- and J-gene trimming showed a link to a missense DCLRE1C variant.

Concerning this clone itself: Its antigen is unidentified.

PCR used 60 Vbeta primers and 13 Jbeta primers. Measured with immunoSEQ multiplex PCR; TCRdb has only the in-frame clones, and not every one. The sample includes about 170,000 clones, 65% to 80% of them seen just once. Donors consisted of healthy bone marrow donors. Germline CDR1 is SGHRS and CDR2 is YFSETQ. The CDR3 spans 15 residues. Unmatched junction bases numbered 6, after V lost 3 bases and J lost 0 bases. The chain carries TRBV5-1 and TRBJ2-7, with TRBD2 matching 7 bases. Sample: PBMCs. The TCR originated in a woman aged 50 to 60 in good health and CMV-seropositive. The CDR3, as DNA: TGCGCCAGCAGCTGGGGAGGGCGCAACTCCTACGAGCAGTACTTC. The encoded protein is CASSWGGRNSYEQYF.